The 13 T cell receptor beta chains below all came from one sample that was sequenced in a study of OX40 agonist ivuxolimab in advanced cancers. Produced via immunoSEQ multiplex PCR; TCRdb's table is partial and in-frame only. This sample has about 64,000 clones, with around 90% found just once. This specimen consisted of CD4+ or CD8+ T cells sorted from blood, obtained in a trial of the OX40 agonist ivuxolimab. These receptors were taken from an adult with an advanced solid tumor such as melanoma, head and neck, liver or kidney cancer.

The V and J genes are TRBV9 and TRBJ2-2; D unresolved. The CDR3 loop spans 12 amino acids. Germline CDR1 is SGDLS and CDR2 is YYNGEE. V was shortened by 0 bases and J by 7 bases, with 4 bases between the two germline ends. The CDR3 reads CASSVEVGELFF. CDR3 nucleotides: TGTGCCAGCAGCGTAGAGGTCGGGGAGCTGTTTTTT.

The V gene is TRBV28, the J gene TRBJ1-2, with 8 bases identical to TRBD1. In germline, CDR1 is MDHEN, CDR2 SYDVKM. The length of the CDR3 is 15 residues. V gave up 2 bases and J gave up 6 bases; unmatched junction bases: 8. The CDR3 nucleotides are TGTGCCAGCAGTTTACCCCAGGGGGCAGATCATGGCTACACCTTC. It is translated as CASSLPQGADHGYTF.

The V and J genes are TRBV19 and TRBJ2-3; 9 bases are shared with TRBD2. With 3 bases clipped from V and 1 base from J, the junction kept 5 bases outside the gene matches. The CDR3 loop spans 16 amino acids. Germline loops: CDR1 LNHDA, CDR2 SQIVND (reference sequence). In DNA form, the CDR3 reads TGTGCCAGTAGTATTCTAGCGGGACGGGGCACAGATACGCAGTATTTT. Translated, it gives CASSILAGRGTDTQYF. The full variable domain, its missing parts supplied by reference TRBV19 and TRBJ2-3, is DGGITQSPKYLFRKEGQNVTLSCEQNLNHDAMYWYRQDPGQGLRLIYYSQIVNDFQKGDIAEGYSVSREKKESFPLTVTSAQKNPTAFYLCASSILAGRGTDTQYFGPGTRLTVL.

In its sample, this clone was seen a few times. The rearrangement uses TRBV27 and TRBJ2-7; either TRBD1 or TRBD2 may fit D (5 bases each). This CDR3 region has 16 residues. Looked up from germline, CDR1 is MNHEY and CDR2 is SMNVEV (reference sequence). V shed 6 bases and J shed 2 bases, with 20 bases lying between them. The CDR3 sequence is CASRPGGRILTYEQYF. The CDR3 nucleotides read TGTGCCAGCAGACCTGGGGGACGGATCCTTACCTACGAGCAGTACTTC.

The chain recombines TRBV5-1 with TRBJ2-7; 9 nucleotides align to TRBD1. V gave up 4 bases and J gave up 1 base; unmatched junction bases: 3. The CDR3 runs 14 residues. Germline V CDR1 and CDR2: SGHRS, YFSETQ. DNA of the CDR3: TGCGCCAGCAGCCTAGACAGGGGGTCCTACGAGCAGTACTTC. Encoded protein: CASSLDRGSYEQYF.

The rearrangement joins TRBV28 to TRBJ1-4, with 8 bases identical to TRBD1. Looked up from germline, CDR1 is MDHEN and CDR2 is SYDVKM. This CDR3 contains 16 residues. The V segment lost 5 bases and the J segment 7 bases; nucleotides outside the gene matches: 12. CDR3 nucleotides: TGTGCCAGCAGTCCGGCAGGGGGCCGGGCGGGTGAAAAACTGTTTTTT. Translation gives CASSPAGGRAGEKLFF.

The chain is built from TRBV19 and TRBJ2-1, with D tentatively TRBD1 or TRBD2 (5 bases each). Looked up from germline, CDR1 is LNHDA and CDR2 is SQIVND (reference sequence). V dropped 5 bases and J dropped 5 bases, with 13 bases sitting between them. This CDR3 is 14 amino acids long. The CDR3 DNA reads TGTGCCAGTAGTCCCGAGGGGCGGCACAATGAGCAGTTCTTC. This encodes CASSPEGRHNEQFF. Combining the CDR3 with reference TRBV19 and TRBJ2-1 gives the whole variable domain DGGITQSPKYLFRKEGQNVTLSCEQNLNHDAMYWYRQDPGQGLRLIYYSQIVNDFQKGDIAEGYSVSREKKESFPLTVTSAQKNPTAFYLCASSPEGRHNEQFFGPGTRLTVL.

V and J are TRBV30 and TRBJ1-3; the D gene is possibly TRBD1 (5 bases). Germline CDR1 GTSNPN, CDR2 SVGIG (reference sequence). Trimming took 7 bases from V and 2 from J, leaving 18 bases between them. The CDR3 spans 15 residues. CDR3 in amino acids: CAYNKMGTPGNTIYF. CDR3 sequence (DNA): TGTGCCTACAATAAAATGGGGACCCCTGGAAACACCATATATTTT.

This chain uses TRBV21-1 with TRBJ2-5; the listed D gene, TRBD1, was not tested against the DNA. TRBV21-1 represents a pseudogene. The CDR3 covers 14 residues. The CDR3 bases are TGTGCCAGCACCAAGACAGGGACATCAGAGACCCAGTACTTC. This translates into CASTKTGTSETQYF.

V gene TRBV7-2 combines with J gene TRBJ2-7; D gene uncertain. The V end was cut by 0 bases, the J end by 2 bases, with 11 bases between. The CDR3 totals 15 residues. Germline V lookup: CDR1 SGHTA, CDR2 FQGNSA. The CDR3 nucleotides are TGTGCCAGCAGCTTAGCCCTCCTCTCGACCTACGAGCAGTACTTC. This codes for CASSLALLSTYEQYF.

J is TRBJ2-7 and V is TRBV7-2; D unclear. CDR3 length: 13 residues. V lost 1 base and J 7 bases, leaving 11 bases between the germline ends. Germline-derived CDR1 and CDR2 are SGHTA and FQGNSA. CDR3: CASSLGPPGEQYF. The CDR3 DNA sequence: TGTGCCAGCAGCTTAGGTCCCCCTGGGGAGCAGTACTTC.

The rearrangement uses TRBV9 and TRBJ1-1, with no clear D. This CDR3 region has 13 residues. Germline values: CDR1 SGDLS, CDR2 YYNGEE. Trimming cost V 2 bases and J 3 bases, with 8 bases left between them. CDR3: CASSVGLDTEAFF. CDR3 in DNA: TGTGCCAGCAGCGTTGGTCTAGACACTGAAGCTTTCTTT.

V is TRBV7-9 and J is TRBJ1-3; TRBD1 is a possible D gene (6 bases). Per germline, CDR1 SEHNR and CDR2 FQNEAQ (reference sequence). This CDR3 spans 13 amino acids. Trimming cost V 5 bases and J 4 bases, with 9 bases left between them. CDR3 region: CASSRGAGNTIYF. The DNA of the CDR3 is TGTGCCAGCAGCAGGGGGGCGGGAAACACCATATATTTT. The full variable domain, with the rest looked up from reference TRBV7-9 and TRBJ1-3, is DTGVSQNPRHKITKRGQNVTFRCDPISEHNRLYWYRQTLGQGPEFLTYFQNEAQLEKSRLLSDRFSAERPKGSFSTLEIQRTEQGDSAMYLCASSRGAGNTIYFGEGSWLTVV.